These 9 T cell receptor beta chains were all obtained from the same sample, sequenced in a study of early T cells in non-severe SARS-CoV-2 infection (dated by TCRdb to the early 2020s). Libraries were prepared through 5' RACE. The listed sequencing device is NextSeq 500. TCRdb reworked the public reads: Q25 trimming with fastp, MiXCR clone assembly, productive beta chains retained. Every distinct CDR3 protein forms one entry, paired with its most common genes and DNA. Recorded for this sample are tens of thousands of distinct CDR3 sequences; roughly 15% of them occurred a single time. The ten top clones hold roughly 1.4% of the sample. Sequences were obtained from whole blood. The receptors shown here come from an adult who was a healthcare worker with PCR-confirmed SARS-CoV-2 infection or an uninfected control (not recorded which).

This chain uses TRBV7-2 with TRBJ2-3, with D perhaps matching TRBD2 (5 bases). Germline CDR1 SGHTA, CDR2 FQGNSA. The ends were cut back, 8 bases at V and 4 bases at J, with 10 bases in the middle. CDR3 length: 12 residues. The CDR3 DNA reads as TGTGCCAGCCGGGGAAGCGCAGATACGCAGTATTTT. This sequence encodes CASRGSADTQYF. Together with reference TRBV7-2 and TRBJ2-3, the CDR3 gives the full variable domain: GAGVSQSPSNKVTEKGKDVELRCDPISGHTALYWYRQSLGQGLEFLIYFQGNSAPDKSGLPSDRFSAERTGGSVSTLTIQRTQQEDSAVYLCASRGSADTQYFGPGTRLTVL.

The genes are TRBV7-9 and TRBJ2-5; tentatively, D is TRBD1 (6 bases). V was clipped by 1 base and J by 1 base, with 7 bases between them. Germline CDR1 is SEHNR and CDR2 is FQNEAQ (reference sequence). This CDR3 is built from 14 residues. CDR3 sequence: CASSLGGGQETQYF. The CDR3 nucleotides read TGTGCCAGCAGCTTAGGAGGGGGCCAAGAGACCCAGTACTTC. The variable domain in full, with the rest retrieved from reference TRBV7-9 and TRBJ2-5, is DTGVSQNPRHKITKRGQNVTFRCDPISEHNRLYWYRQTLGQGPEFLTYFQNEAQLEKSRLLSDRFSAERPKGSFSTLEIQRTEQGDSAMYLCASSLGGGQETQYFGPGTRLLVL.

The chain recombines TRBV27 with TRBJ1-5, with D uncertain. The CDR3 is 16 residues long. Trimming took 6 bases from V and 4 from J, leaving 19 bases between them. Germline V gives CDR1 MNHEY, CDR2 SMNVEV (reference sequence). The CDR3 spells CASRERGMEGNQPQHF. DNA for the CDR3: TGTGCCAGCAGGGAACGAGGGATGGAGGGTAATCAGCCCCAGCATTTT.

This clonotype was detected many times. V usage is TRBV4-3 and J usage is TRBJ1-1; no reliable D call. Germline CDR1 and CDR2: LGHNA and YSLEER. V shed 0 bases and J shed 1 base, with 6 bases lying between them. The CDR3 spans 14 residues. CDR3 sequence: CASSQDSANTEAFF. As DNA, the CDR3 is TGCGCCAGCAGCCAAGATTCAGCGAACACTGAAGCTTTCTTT.

The genes are TRBV2 and TRBJ2-1; 7 bases are a match to TRBD1. The V gene end was trimmed by 8 bases and the J gene end by 6 bases; junction bases not matched to a gene: 10. The CDR3 totals 14 residues. Germline V gene data show CDR1 as SNHLY and CDR2 as FYNNEI. CDR3 DNA: TGTGCCAGCCGAGCTCGGACAGGCGCCAATGAGCAGTTCTTC. Protein: CASRARTGANEQFF.

The chain uses TRBV7-2 and TRBJ1-5; TRBD1 matches 11 bases. Trimming cost V 5 bases and J 6 bases; bases outside gene matches: 6. CDR1 is SGHTA, CDR2 FQGNSA, per germline. The CDR3 consists of 15 residues. The CDR3 is CASSATGQGGQPQHF. CDR3 in DNA: TGTGCCAGCAGCGCAACGGGACAGGGGGGTCAGCCCCAGCATTTT.

This clonotype was counted a few times. The chain uses TRBV2 and TRBJ1-5; D is unclear. The V end lost 5 bases, the J end lost 1 base, and 9 bases lay between the germline ends. CDR1 is SNHLY, CDR2 FYNNEI, per germline. The CDR3 extends over 14 amino acids. For the CDR3, the DNA is TGTGCCAGCAGTTTACAGAGCAGCAATCAGCCCCAGCATTTT. This codes for CASSLQSSNQPQHF.

This clonotype was recorded a few times. This chain connects TRBV7-9 to TRBJ2-6; 15 positions agree with TRBD2. CDR3 length: 18 residues. The V gene end was trimmed by 7 bases and the J gene end by 4 bases; junction bases not matched to a gene: 8. Germline assignment: CDR1 SEHNR and CDR2 FQNEAQ (reference sequence). This CDR3 reads CASTGTSGGIAGANVLTF. The CDR3 DNA is TGTGCCAGCACCGGGACTAGCGGGGGGATTGCCGGGGCCAACGTCCTGACTTTC.

The V call is TRBV29-1, the J call TRBJ2-1, with D hard to call. CDR1 is SQVTM, CDR2 ANQGSEA, per germline. The CDR3 contains 10 residues. Trimming stripped 4 bases from V and 9 bases from J, with 7 bases between. CDR3 residues: CSVAWPEQFF. CDR3 nucleotide sequence: TGCAGCGTTGCTTGGCCTGAGCAGTTCTTC.